This entry describes one T cell receptor beta chain. Its antigen is currently unknown. The data were obtained in a study of shared clonotypes between healthy human individuals. Overall study results and limits: Among donors, the sharing of clonotypes was expected to be influenced by sequencing depth.

Researchers sequenced unsorted PBMC DNA using ten immunoSEQ deep assay plates. Assay: immunoSEQ multiplex PCR; the TCRdb copy retains only in-frame clones and omits some. There are 450,000 to 600,000 clones in the sample; roughly 85% occur only once, and approximately 12% lies in the top ten. The germline CDR1 and CDR2 sequences are KGHSH and LQKENI. Trimming removed 3 bases at V and 3 bases at J, with 18 bases between. The CDR3 totals 16 residues. V is TRBV18 and J is TRBJ2-7; a possible D gene is TRBD1 (5 bases). The sequenced sample consisted of PBMCs. This TCR was recovered from a woman aged 40 to 50 in good health. Some clones in this sample may be carry-over from other donors' samples. The CDR3, as DNA: TGTGCCAGCTCACCTCAGGGCTCCCAGCAATACTACGAGCAGTACTTC. Amino acid sequence: CASSPQGSQQYYEQYF.